This TCR beta chain was observed in a study of T cell responses to AZD1222 COVID-19 vaccine. Study-wide findings and caveats: The donor group comprised mostly white British people and more females; the analysis possibly underestimated clonal diversity. The number of AZD1222 recipients seropositive at baseline was only five to seven. Spike-spanning, vaccine-associated CD4 TCRs were dominant at 160-218 and 743-854.

The method was immunoSEQ multiplex PCR; TCRdb's version includes in-frame clones alone and lacks a portion of them. The table has 120,000 to 150,000 clones, about 90% seen once. Of note for this clone: The target antigen is unknown.

The origin of this receptor is an adult in good health. The sample was peripheral blood, taken on day 0 of MenACWY control vaccination.

CDR3 residues: CASSPRTGGLSSYEQYF. CDR3 DNA sequence: TGTGCCAGCTCACCTCGGACAGGGGGCCTCTCCTCCTACGAGCAGTACTTC. The V and J genes are TRBV18 and TRBJ2-7, with TRBD1 identical over 11 bases. Germline lookup yields CDR1 KGHSH and CDR2 LQKENI. The V gene end was trimmed by 3 bases and the J gene end by 0 bases; junction bases not matched to a gene: 7. The CDR3 contains 17 residues.